The clone carrying this T cell receptor beta chain appeared a few times. What it binds is not known. MiXCR, run by TCRdb on the RT-PCR reads, gives a single entry per CDR3 protein. This sample has 500,000 to 600,000 distinct CDR3 sequences; 10% to 15% occur once, and the top ten carry about an eighth. This sample is part of a study of response to subunit inactivated influenza vaccine. Points from the study as a whole: Researchers suggested that each seasonal influenza vaccination recruits few new T cells.

The CDR3 spans 16 residues. The V gene end was trimmed by 0 bases and the J gene end by 8 bases; junction bases not matched to a gene: 10. Germline values: CDR1 DFQATT, CDR2 SNEGSKA (reference sequence). V gene TRBV20-1 combines with J gene TRBJ2-4, with 10 bases fitting TRBD1. This clonotype was obtained from a man between 45 and 60 years old who received an inactivated influenza vaccine. The material sequenced was PBMCs from blood, taken more than 35 days after vaccination. This CDR3 reads CSARDPPGTGEHIQYF. The CDR3, as DNA: TGCAGTGCTAGAGATCCCCCTGGGACAGGGGAGCACATTCAGTACTTC.